Presented here are 7 T cell receptor beta chains from one specimen sequenced in a study of T-cell memory formation after mild COVID-19. TCRdb itself ran the 5' RACE reads through MiXCR, one entry per CDR3 protein. The sample has more than 450,000 distinct CDR3 sequences; over 15% are singletons. Sequencing was done on a sample of PBMCs or a T cell subset sorted from them (not recorded which). Receptor source: an adult woman who had mild COVID-19 (a few samples of this study predate the infection). Cell type and time point are not known.

The V gene is TRBV9, the J gene TRBJ2-5; D is perhaps TRBD1 or TRBD2 (7 bases each). The V gene lost 4 bases and the J gene lost 4 bases, with 20 bases spanning the gap. From germline, CDR1 is SGDLS and CDR2 YYNGEE. This CDR3 region has 16 residues. CDR3 coding DNA: TGTGCCAGCAGCCCGACAGGGAGGGGTCCCGGAGAGACCCAGTACTTC. Its protein is CASSPTGRGPGETQYF.

The table lists this clonotype with a few counts. J is TRBJ2-7 and V is TRBV12-5, with 8 bases fitting TRBD2. The CDR3 runs 15 residues. Looked up from germline, CDR1 is LGHNT and CDR2 is FRNRAP. The V segment lost 3 bases and the J segment 3 bases; nucleotides outside the gene matches: 7. CDR3 in amino acids: CASGFPTSGYYEQYF. The CDR3 DNA follows: TGTGCTAGTGGTTTCCCCACTAGCGGTTACTACGAGCAGTACTTC.

This sequence joins TRBV24-1 and TRBJ2-1, with 9 bases lining up with TRBD1. Germline assignment: CDR1 KGHDR and CDR2 SFDVKD. CDR3 length equals 16 residues. The ends lost 4 bases at V and 4 bases at J; junction bases unmatched: 7. Here the CDR3 reads CATSESQGAPYNEQFF. CDR3 in DNA: TGTGCCACCAGTGAGTCACAGGGGGCCCCTTACAATGAGCAGTTCTTC.

This rearrangement joins TRBV7-9 to TRBJ1-2; 10 bases align to TRBD1. J lost 3 bases, V lost 3 bases, and 7 bases had no gene match. Germline CDR1 reads SEHNR; CDR2 reads FQNEAQ (reference sequence). The CDR3 consists of 16 residues. The CDR3 protein is CASSFRGQGGYYGYTF. The CDR3 DNA follows: TGTGCCAGCAGCTTTCGCGGACAGGGGGGATACTATGGCTACACCTTC.

In its sample, this clonotype was seen many times. The chain carries TRBV12-3 or TRBV12-4 and TRBJ2-1; TRBD2 matches at 7 bases. V lost 3 bases, J lost 5 bases, and 7 bases stayed unmatched. CDR3 size: 15 residues. The CDR3 nucleotides are TGTGCCAGCAGTTTTATGGGGAGGGGTCACAATGAGCAGTTCTTC. Protein: CASSFMGRGHNEQFF.

Here the CDR3 reads CSAFSGRAYNEQFF. CDR3 DNA: TGCAGTGCTTTTAGCGGGAGGGCCTACAATGAGCAGTTCTTC. V usage is TRBV20-1 and J usage is TRBJ2-1, with 11 positions matching TRBD2. The CDR3 contains 14 residues. Germline V gives CDR1 DFQATT, CDR2 SNEGSKA (reference sequence). Trimming at V came to 5 bases and at J to 2 bases, leaving 2 bases not matched to a gene.

This clonotype was counted a single time. V usage is TRBV7-9 and J usage is TRBJ2-1; no clear D. This CDR3 is built from 12 residues. The V and J ends lost 3 bases and 10 bases respectively, with 10 bases between them. The germline V gene encodes CDR1 SEHNR and CDR2 FQNEAQ (reference sequence). CDR3 DNA sequence: TGTGCCAGCAGCTTTCTGATGGGAGAGCAGTTCTTC. It encodes CASSFLMGEQFF.